Listed here are 14 T cell receptor beta chains from one sample, sequenced in a study of shared T cell receptors in the human thymus. Assay used: immunoSEQ multiplex PCR; TCRdb lists only in-frame clones, some missing. This table has some 640,000 clones, more than 70% appearing once. These data were likewise used in another study, on human thymus T cells.

The sequenced sample was thymocytes. The receptors shown here come from a boy in the first two years of life with a congenital heart defect.

The genes are TRBV5-1 and TRBJ2-2; unclear D gene. The ends were cut back, 6 bases at V and 5 bases at J, with 14 bases in the middle. The CDR3 sequence is 14 residues long. The V gene's germline CDR1 is SGHRS and CDR2 YFSETQ. The CDR3 reads CASTPGSETGELFF. The CDR3 coding sequence is TGCGCCAGCACCCCCGGTTCCGAGACCGGGGAGCTGTTTTTT. The complete variable domain, with remaining parts taken from reference TRBV5-1 and TRBJ2-2, reads KAGVTQTPRYLIKTRGQQVTLSCSPISGHRSVSWYQQTPGQGLQFLFEYFSETQRNKGNFPGRFSGRQFSNSRSEMNVSTLELGDSALYLCASTPGSETGELFFGEGSRLTVL.

This sequence joins TRBV4-1 and TRBJ1-6, with a possible D match to TRBD1 (5 bases). Germline V gene sequence: CDR1 MGHRA, CDR2 YSYEKL. This CDR3 spans 16 amino acids. The ends were cut back, 1 base at V and 7 bases at J, with 14 bases in the middle. This chain's CDR3 is CASSQAPGGKNSPLHF. The CDR3, as DNA: TGCGCCAGCAGCCAAGCCCCCGGGGGGAAGAATTCACCCCTCCACTTT.

The rearrangement links TRBV18 to TRBJ1-4, with 9 bases matching TRBD1. After removal of 2 bases from V and 8 bases from J, the junction contained 0 bases not matched to a gene. Germline V gives CDR1 KGHSH, CDR2 LQKENI. The CDR3 covers 13 residues. The CDR3 region is CASSPDRGEKLFF. DNA of the CDR3: TGTGCCAGCTCACCAGACAGGGGGGAAAAACTGTTTTTT.

The chain has TRBV15 and TRBJ2-7; TRBD2 matches at 12 bases. The CDR3 is 18 amino acids. V gave up 0 bases and J gave up 4 bases; unmatched junction bases: 10. Germline CDR1 reads LNHNV; CDR2 reads YYDKDF (reference sequence). The CDR3 is CATSREEFTSGRLYEQYF. DNA of the CDR3: TGTGCCACCAGCAGAGAGGAGTTTACTAGCGGGAGGTTATACGAGCAGTACTTC.

CDR3 residues: CASSLTAGEPYNEQFF. CDR3 DNA: TGTGCCAGCAGCTTGACCGCGGGGGAGCCTTACAATGAGCAGTTCTTC. The rearrangement links TRBV5-5 to TRBJ2-1, with 7 bases identical to TRBD2. Losses at the gene ends were 1 base for V and 4 bases for J; bases not matched to a gene: 8. Germline CDR1 and CDR2: SGHKS and YYEKEE (reference sequence). The CDR3 has 16 residues. Based on the CDR3 plus reference TRBV5-5 and TRBJ2-1, the full variable domain is DAGVTQSPTHLIKTRGQQVTLRCSPISGHKSVSWYQQVLGQGPQFIFQYYEKEERGRGNFPDRFSARQFPNYSSELNVNALLLGDSALYLCASSLTAGEPYNEQFFGPGTRLTVL.

The V gene is TRBV10-3, the J gene TRBJ2-2, with 8 bases aligning to TRBD1. V lost 10 bases, J lost 1 base, and 8 bases stayed unmatched. Germline V gives CDR1 ENHRY, CDR2 SYGVKD. This CDR3 has 15 residues. The CDR3 here is CATKTGQENTGELFF. The CDR3 DNA follows: TGTGCCACCAAGACGGGACAGGAGAACACCGGGGAGCTGTTTTTT.

CDR3 coding DNA: TGCGCCAGCAGCCAAGATACTCGCGGGTCCGTCGTCGAGCAGTACTTC. Translated: CASSQDTRGSVVEQYF. The genes are TRBV4-1 and TRBJ2-7; maybe TRBD2 (5 bases). V was pared by 0 bases and J by 6 bases, with 18 bases between. This CDR3 is 16 amino acids long. The germline V gene has CDR1 MGHRA and CDR2 YSYEKL.

CDR3 sequence (DNA): TGCGCCAGCAGCTTGGACAGCCCGGGTCGAAAACTGTTTTTT. This encodes CASSLDSPGRKLFF. The V call is TRBV4-1, the J call TRBJ1-4, with D possibly TRBD1 on 6 matching bases. This CDR3 comprises 14 residues. V was pared by 5 bases and J by 10 bases, with 17 bases between. CDR1 is MGHRA and CDR2 is YSYEKL in the germline V gene.

This chain connects TRBV27 to TRBJ1-5; D unresolved. Germline V gives CDR1 MNHEY, CDR2 SMNVEV (reference sequence). Trimming removed 3 bases at V and 0 bases at J, with 6 bases between. The CDR3 spans 14 residues. The DNA of the CDR3 is TGTGCCAGCAGTTTCGGGTATAGCAATCAGCCCCAGCATTTT. Protein: CASSFGYSNQPQHF.

This chain links TRBV4-3 with TRBJ2-1; the match to TRBD2 covers 15 bases. CDR3 size: 16 residues. V trimming: 3 bases; J trimming: 7 bases; junction bases outside the gene matches: 4. CDR1 and CDR2 from the germline V gene are LGHNA and YSLEER. The CDR3 coding sequence is TGCGCCAGCAGCCAGCCTGGACTAGCGGGGGGGAATGAGCAGTTCTTC. Residues: CASSQPGLAGGNEQFF.

The V and J genes are TRBV28 and TRBJ1-4; the match to TRBD1 covers 12 bases. Germline CDR1 is MDHEN and CDR2 is SYDVKM. With V trimmed by 5 bases and J by 6 bases, 4 bases remained unmatched. This CDR3 contains 15 residues. The CDR3 DNA sequence: TGTGCCAGCAGTCTACGGGACAGGGGGCATGAAAAACTGTTTTTT. Protein sequence: CASSLRDRGHEKLFF. The full variable domain, completed using reference TRBV28 and TRBJ1-4, is DVKVTQSSRYLVKRTGEKVFLECVQDMDHENMFWYRQDPGLGLRLIYFSYDVKMKEKGDIPEGYSVSREKKERFSLILESASTNQTSMYLCASSLRDRGHEKLFFGSGTQLSVL.

J is TRBJ2-2 and V is TRBV7-8, with 7 bases lining up with TRBD1. The V gene end was trimmed by 8 bases and the J gene end by 3 bases; junction bases not matched to a gene: 6. Germline V lookup: CDR1 SGHVS, CDR2 FQNEAQ. The CDR3 consists of 14 residues. The CDR3 loop is CASVRQGHTGELFF. CDR3 coding DNA: TGTGCCAGCGTGAGACAGGGACACACCGGGGAGCTGTTTTTT.

The rearrangement uses TRBV5-8 and TRBJ1-2; D not resolved. This CDR3 is built from 12 residues. Germline CDR1 SGHTS, CDR2 YDEGEE. V dropped 4 bases and J dropped 8 bases, with 12 bases sitting between them. The CDR3 sequence: CASSHFVRGYTF. DNA of the CDR3: TGTGCCAGCAGCCACTTTGTGCGCGGCTACACCTTC.

The V call is TRBV15, the J call TRBJ1-1; unclear D gene. V was cut by 5 bases and J by 1 base, with 8 bases left in between. Germline CDR1 and CDR2: LNHNV and YYDKDF (reference sequence). CDR3 length: 13 amino acids. The CDR3 is CATSRRGNTEAFF. The CDR3 DNA sequence: TGTGCCACCAGCCGGCGGGGGAACACTGAAGCTTTCTTT.